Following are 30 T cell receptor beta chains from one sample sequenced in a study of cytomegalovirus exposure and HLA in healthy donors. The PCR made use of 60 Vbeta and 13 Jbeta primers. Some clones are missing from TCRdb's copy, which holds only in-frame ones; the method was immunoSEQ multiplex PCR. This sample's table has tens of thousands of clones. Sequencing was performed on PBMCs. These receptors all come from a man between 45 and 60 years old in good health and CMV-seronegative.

CDR3 amino acids: CAWYRQLTGRGYTF. CDR3 DNA: TGTGCCTGGTACCGACAGTTGACAGGCCGTGGCTACACCTTC. The chain combines TRBV30 with TRBJ1-2, with D possibly being TRBD1 (6 bases). The germline V and J ends were trimmed by 5 bases and 7 bases, with 20 bases remaining between them. Per germline, CDR1 GTSNPN and CDR2 SVGIG (reference sequence). This CDR3 comprises 14 residues.

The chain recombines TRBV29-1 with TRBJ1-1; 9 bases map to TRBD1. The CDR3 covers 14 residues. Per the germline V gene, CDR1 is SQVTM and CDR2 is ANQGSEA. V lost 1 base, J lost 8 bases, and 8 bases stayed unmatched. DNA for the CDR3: TGCAGCGTTGAAGGCAGGGGGACAGGGACCGAAGCTTTCTTT. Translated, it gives CSVEGRGTGTEAFF.

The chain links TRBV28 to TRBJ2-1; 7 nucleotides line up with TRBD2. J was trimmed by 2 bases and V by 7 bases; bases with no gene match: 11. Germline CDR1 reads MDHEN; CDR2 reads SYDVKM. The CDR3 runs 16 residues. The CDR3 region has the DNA TGTGCCAGCATCTCCGCCGCTAGCGGTGCCTACAATGAGCAGTTCTTC. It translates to CASISAASGAYNEQFF.

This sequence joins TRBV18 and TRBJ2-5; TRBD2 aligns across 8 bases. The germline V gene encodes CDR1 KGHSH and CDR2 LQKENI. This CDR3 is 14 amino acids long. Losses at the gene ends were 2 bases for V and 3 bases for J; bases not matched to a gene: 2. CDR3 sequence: CASSPNSGEETQYF. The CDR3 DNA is TGTGCCAGCTCACCAAATAGCGGGGAAGAGACCCAGTACTTC.

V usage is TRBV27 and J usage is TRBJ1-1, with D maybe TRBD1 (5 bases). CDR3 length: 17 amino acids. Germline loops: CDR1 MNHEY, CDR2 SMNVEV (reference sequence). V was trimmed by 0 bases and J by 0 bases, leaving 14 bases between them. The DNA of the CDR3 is TGTGCCAGCAGTTTATCCGGAGGAGGGGTGCTGAACACTGAAGCTTTCTTT. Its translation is CASSLSGGGVLNTEAFF.

CDR3 DNA sequence: TGTGCTAGTGGTTTGGGGACAGGGTTCGCTGAAGCTTTCTTT. It translates to CASGLGTGFAEAFF. This chain connects TRBV12-5 to TRBJ1-1; 8 nucleotides line up with TRBD1. The V gene end was trimmed by 1 base and the J gene end by 6 bases; junction bases not matched to a gene: 4. The CDR3 length is 14 residues. Germline-derived CDR1 and CDR2 are LGHNT and FRNRAP.

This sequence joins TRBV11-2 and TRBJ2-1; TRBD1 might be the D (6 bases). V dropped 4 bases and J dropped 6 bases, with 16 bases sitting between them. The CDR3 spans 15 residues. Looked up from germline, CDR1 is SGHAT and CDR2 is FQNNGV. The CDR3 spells CASSSGTHGSNEQFF. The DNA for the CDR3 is TGTGCCAGCAGCTCGGGGACACATGGTTCCAATGAGCAGTTCTTC.

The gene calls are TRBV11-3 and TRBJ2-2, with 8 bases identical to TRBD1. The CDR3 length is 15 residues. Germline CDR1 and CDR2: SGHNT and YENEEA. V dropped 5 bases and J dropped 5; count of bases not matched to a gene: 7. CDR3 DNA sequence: TGTGCCAGCAGCCCCGGACAGGGACGAACCGGGGAGCTGTTTTTT. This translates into CASSPGQGRTGELFF. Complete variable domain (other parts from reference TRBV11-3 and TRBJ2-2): EAGVVQSPRYKIIEKKQPVAFWCNPISGHNTLYWYLQNLGQGPELLIRYENEEAVDDSQLPKDRFSAERLKGVDSTLKIQPAELGDSAVYLCASSPGQGRTGELFFGEGSRLTVL.

CDR3 sequence (DNA): TGTGCCAGCAGCTTAGCGCCGCCGGGACAGTTGTATCAGCCCCAGCATTTT. Translation: CASSLAPPGQLYQPQHF. The V call is TRBV7-8, the J call TRBJ1-5, with 7 positions matching TRBD1. This CDR3 contains 17 residues. V was pared by 0 bases and J by 5 bases, with 10 bases of the junction left unmatched. Germline V gene data show CDR1 as SGHVS and CDR2 as FQNEAQ.

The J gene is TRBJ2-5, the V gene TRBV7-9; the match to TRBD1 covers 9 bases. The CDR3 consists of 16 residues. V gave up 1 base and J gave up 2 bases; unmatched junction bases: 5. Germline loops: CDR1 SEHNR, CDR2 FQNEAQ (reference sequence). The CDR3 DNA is TGTGCCAGCAGCTTAGGTCCGGGACAGGGACAAGAGACCCAGTACTTC. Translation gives CASSLGPGQGQETQYF.

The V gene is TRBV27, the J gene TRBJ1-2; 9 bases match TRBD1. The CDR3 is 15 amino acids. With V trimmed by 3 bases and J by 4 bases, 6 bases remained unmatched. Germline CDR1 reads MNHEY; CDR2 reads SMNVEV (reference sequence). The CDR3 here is CASSFSDRGGYGYTF. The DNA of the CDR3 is TGTGCCAGCAGTTTCTCAGACAGGGGGGGCTATGGCTACACCTTC.

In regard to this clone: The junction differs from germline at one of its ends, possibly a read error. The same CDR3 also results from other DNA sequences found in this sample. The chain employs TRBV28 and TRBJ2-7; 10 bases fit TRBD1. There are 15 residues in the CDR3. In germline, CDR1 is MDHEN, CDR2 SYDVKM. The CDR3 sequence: CASSLSGTGDYEQYF. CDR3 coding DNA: TGCGCCAGCAGTTTAAGCGGGACAGGGGATTACGAGCAGTACTTC.

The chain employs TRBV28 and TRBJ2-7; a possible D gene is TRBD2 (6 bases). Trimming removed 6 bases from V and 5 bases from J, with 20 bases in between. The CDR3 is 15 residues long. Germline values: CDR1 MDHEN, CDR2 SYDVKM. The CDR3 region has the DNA TGTGCCAGCAGCCGGACCGGGACTCTAATGGACGAGCAGTACTTC. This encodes CASSRTGTLMDEQYF.

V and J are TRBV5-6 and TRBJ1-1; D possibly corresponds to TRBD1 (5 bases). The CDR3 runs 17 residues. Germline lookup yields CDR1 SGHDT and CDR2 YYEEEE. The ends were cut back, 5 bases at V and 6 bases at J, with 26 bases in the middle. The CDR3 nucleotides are TGTGCCAGCAGTCAATTCTTTCTGAAGGGGATTGATTCTGAAGCTTTCTTT. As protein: CASSQFFLKGIDSEAFF.

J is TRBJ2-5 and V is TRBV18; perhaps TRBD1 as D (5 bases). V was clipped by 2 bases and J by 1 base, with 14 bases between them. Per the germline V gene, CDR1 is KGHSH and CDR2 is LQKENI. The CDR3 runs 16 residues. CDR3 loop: CASSPRQGLAQETQYF. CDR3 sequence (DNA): TGTGCCAGCTCACCAAGGCAGGGTCTGGCCCAAGAGACCCAGTACTTC.

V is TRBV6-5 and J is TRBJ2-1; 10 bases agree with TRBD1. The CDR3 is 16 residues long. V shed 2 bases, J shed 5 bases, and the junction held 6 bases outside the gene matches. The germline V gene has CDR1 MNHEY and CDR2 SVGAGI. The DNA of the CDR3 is TGTGCCAGCAGTTACCTAGGACAGGGGGTTCACAATGAGCAGTTCTTC. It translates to CASSYLGQGVHNEQFF.

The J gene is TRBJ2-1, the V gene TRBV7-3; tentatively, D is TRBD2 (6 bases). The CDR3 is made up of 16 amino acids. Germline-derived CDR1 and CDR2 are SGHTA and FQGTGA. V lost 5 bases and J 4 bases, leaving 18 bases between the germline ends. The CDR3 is CASSPHYGGPYNEQFF. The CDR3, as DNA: TGTGCCAGCAGCCCCCACTACGGGGGACCGTACAATGAGCAGTTCTTC.

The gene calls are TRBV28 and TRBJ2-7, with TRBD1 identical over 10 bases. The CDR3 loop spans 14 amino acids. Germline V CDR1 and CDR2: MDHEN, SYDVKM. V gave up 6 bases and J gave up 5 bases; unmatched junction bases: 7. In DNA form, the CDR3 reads TGTGCCAGCAGCCGACAGGGGGCGTGGAACGAGCAGTACTTC. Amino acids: CASSRQGAWNEQYF.

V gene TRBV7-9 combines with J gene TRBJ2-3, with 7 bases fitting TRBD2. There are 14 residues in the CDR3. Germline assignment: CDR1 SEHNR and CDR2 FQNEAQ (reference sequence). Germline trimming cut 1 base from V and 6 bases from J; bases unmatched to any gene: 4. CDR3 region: CASSLGLAGDTQYF. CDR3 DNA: TGTGCCAGCAGCTTAGGACTAGCAGGGGATACGCAGTATTTT.

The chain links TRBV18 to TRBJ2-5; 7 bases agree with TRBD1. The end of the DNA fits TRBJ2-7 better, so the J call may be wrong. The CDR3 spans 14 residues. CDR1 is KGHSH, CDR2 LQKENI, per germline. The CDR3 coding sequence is TGTGCCAGCTCTCCTGGACAGGCCTCCTACGAGCAGTACTTC. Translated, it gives CASSPGQASYEQYF.

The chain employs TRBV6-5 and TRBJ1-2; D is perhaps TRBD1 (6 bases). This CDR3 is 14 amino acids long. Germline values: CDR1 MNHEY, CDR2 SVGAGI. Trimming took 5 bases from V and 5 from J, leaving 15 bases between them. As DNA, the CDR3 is TGTGCCAGCAGTACAGGGCGAACGACGTATGGCTACACCTTC. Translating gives CASSTGRTTYGYTF.

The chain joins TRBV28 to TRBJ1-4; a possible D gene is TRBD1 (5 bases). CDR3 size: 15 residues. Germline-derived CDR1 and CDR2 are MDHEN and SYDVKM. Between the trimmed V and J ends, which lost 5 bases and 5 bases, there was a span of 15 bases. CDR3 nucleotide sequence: TGTGCCAGCAGTCCCCCGGGGGGGAACAATGAAAAACTGTTTTTT. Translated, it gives CASSPPGGNNEKLFF.

CDR3 nucleotide sequence: TGCGCCAGCAGTGAGTACCACTCATACGCTGAAGCTTTCTTT. Protein product: CASSEYHSYAEAFF. V is TRBV10-2 and J is TRBJ1-1, with D hard to call. Per germline, CDR1 WSHSY and CDR2 SAAADI. There are 14 residues in the CDR3. Deletions cut 1 base from V and 6 bases from J, with 12 bases between.

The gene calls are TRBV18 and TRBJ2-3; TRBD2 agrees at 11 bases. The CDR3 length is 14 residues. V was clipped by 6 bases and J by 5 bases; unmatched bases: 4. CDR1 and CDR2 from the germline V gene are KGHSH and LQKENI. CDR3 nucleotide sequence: TGTGCCAGCTCCATAGGGACTAGCGGAGATACGCAGTATTTT. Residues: CASSIGTSGDTQYF.

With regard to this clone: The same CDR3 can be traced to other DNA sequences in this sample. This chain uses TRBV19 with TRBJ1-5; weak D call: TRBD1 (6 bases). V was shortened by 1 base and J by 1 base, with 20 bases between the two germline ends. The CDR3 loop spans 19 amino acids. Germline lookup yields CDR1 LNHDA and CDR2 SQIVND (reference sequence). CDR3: CASSIVGAGRVGSNQPQHF. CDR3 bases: TGTGCCAGTAGTATAGTGGGGGCAGGGCGAGTTGGGAGCAATCAGCCCCAGCATTTT.

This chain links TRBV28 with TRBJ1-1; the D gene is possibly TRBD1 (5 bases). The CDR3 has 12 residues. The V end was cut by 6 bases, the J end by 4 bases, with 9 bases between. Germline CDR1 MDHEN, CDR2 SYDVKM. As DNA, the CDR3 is TGTGCCAGCAGCAGGGCTAGCACTGAAGCTTTCTTT. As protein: CASSRASTEAFF. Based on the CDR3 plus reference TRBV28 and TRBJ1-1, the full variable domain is DVKVTQSSRYLVKRTGEKVFLECVQDMDHENMFWYRQDPGLGLRLIYFSYDVKMKEKGDIPEGYSVSREKKERFSLILESASTNQTSMYLCASSRASTEAFFGQGTRLTVV.

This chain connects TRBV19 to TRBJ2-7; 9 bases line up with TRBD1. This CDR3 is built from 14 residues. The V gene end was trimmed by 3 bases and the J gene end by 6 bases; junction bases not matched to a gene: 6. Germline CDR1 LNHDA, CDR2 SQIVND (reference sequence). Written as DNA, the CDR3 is TGTGCCAGTAGTATGGGGGACAGGGTTACCGAGCAGTACTTC. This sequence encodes CASSMGDRVTEQYF.

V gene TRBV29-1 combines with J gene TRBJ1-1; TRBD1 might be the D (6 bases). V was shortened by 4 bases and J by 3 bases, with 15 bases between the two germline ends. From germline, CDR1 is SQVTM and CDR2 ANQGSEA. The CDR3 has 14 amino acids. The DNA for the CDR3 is TGCAGCGTTGTAATCCGGGCAGGGGACACTGAAGCTTTCTTT. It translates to CSVVIRAGDTEAFF. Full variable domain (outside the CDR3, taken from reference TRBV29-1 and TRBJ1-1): SAVISQKPSRDICQRGTSLTIQCQVDSQVTMMFWYRQQPGQSLTLIATANQGSEATYESGFVIDKFPISRPNLTFSTLTVSNMSPEDSSIYLCSVVIRAGDTEAFFGQGTRLTVV.

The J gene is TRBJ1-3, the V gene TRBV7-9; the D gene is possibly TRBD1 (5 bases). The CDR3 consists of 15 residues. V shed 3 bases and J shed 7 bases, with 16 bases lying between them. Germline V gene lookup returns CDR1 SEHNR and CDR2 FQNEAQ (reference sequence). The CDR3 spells CASSFTDWGGNTIYF. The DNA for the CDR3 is TGTGCCAGCAGCTTCACGGACTGGGGGGGGAACACCATATATTTT.

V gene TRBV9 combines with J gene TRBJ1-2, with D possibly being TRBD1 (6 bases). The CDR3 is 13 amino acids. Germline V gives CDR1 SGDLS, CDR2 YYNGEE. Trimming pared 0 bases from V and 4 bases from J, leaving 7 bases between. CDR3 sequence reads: CASSVGGPYGYTF. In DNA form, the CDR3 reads TGTGCCAGCAGCGTAGGGGGGCCCTATGGCTACACCTTC.